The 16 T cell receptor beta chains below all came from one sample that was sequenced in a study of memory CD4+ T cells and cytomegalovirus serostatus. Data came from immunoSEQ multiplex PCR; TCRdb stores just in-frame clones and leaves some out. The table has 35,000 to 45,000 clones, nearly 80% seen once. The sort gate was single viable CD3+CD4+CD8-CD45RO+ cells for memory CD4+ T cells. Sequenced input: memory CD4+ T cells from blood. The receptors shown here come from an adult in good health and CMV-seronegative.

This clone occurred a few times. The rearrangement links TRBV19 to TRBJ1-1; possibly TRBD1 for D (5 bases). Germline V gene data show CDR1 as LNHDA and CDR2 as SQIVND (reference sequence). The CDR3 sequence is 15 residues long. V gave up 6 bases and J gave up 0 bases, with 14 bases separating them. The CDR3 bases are TGTGCCAGTAGATCGGGACGCACTGTGAACACTGAAGCTTTCTTT. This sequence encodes CASRSGRTVNTEAFF.

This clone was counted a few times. This CDR3 reads CASTYRRDGWFTGELFF. The CDR3 DNA is TGCGCCAGCACCTATCGAAGGGACGGATGGTTCACCGGGGAGCTGTTTTTT. The gene calls are TRBV5-1 and TRBJ2-2, with D possibly called TRBD1 or TRBD2 (5 bases each). V was cut by 6 bases and J by 4 bases, with 22 bases left in between. In germline, CDR1 is SGHRS, CDR2 YFSETQ. The CDR3 covers 17 residues.

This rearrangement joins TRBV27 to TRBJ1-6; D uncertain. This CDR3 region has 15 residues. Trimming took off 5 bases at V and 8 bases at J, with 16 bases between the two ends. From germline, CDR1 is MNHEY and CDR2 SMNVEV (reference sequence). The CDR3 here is CASSPLGIGDSPLHF. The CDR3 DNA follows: TGTGCCAGCAGTCCCCTAGGGATCGGAGATTCACCCCTCCACTTT.

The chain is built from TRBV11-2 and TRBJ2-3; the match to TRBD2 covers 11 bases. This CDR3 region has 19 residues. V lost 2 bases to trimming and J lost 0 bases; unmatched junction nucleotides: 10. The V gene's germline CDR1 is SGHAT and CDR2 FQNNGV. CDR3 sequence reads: CASSLRPLAGGDSTDTQYF. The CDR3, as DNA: TGTGCCAGCAGCTTAAGGCCCCTAGCGGGGGGCGATAGCACAGATACGCAGTATTTT.

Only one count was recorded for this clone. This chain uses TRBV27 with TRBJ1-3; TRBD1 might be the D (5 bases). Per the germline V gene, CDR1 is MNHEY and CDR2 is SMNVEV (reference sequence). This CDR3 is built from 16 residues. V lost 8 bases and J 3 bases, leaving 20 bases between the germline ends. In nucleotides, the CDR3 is TGTGCCAGCCGCTCTCAAGAGGGACTGTTTGGAAACACCATATATTTT. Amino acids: CASRSQEGLFGNTIYF.

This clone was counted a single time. CDR3 nucleotide sequence: TGTGCCAGCAGCTTCGGGACTAGATCTGGCCAAGAGACCCAGTACTTC. It translates to CASSFGTRSGQETQYF. V usage is TRBV7-6 and J usage is TRBJ2-5; TRBD2 agrees at 8 bases. Germline V gene data show CDR1 as SGHVS and CDR2 as FNYEAQ. The CDR3 consists of 16 residues. V dropped 3 bases and J dropped 1; count of bases not matched to a gene: 7.

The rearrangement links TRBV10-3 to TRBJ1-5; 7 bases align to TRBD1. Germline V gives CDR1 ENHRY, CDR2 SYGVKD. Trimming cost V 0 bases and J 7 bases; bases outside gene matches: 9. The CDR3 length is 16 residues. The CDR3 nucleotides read TGTGCCATCAGTGAGTCGGGGGCGAGGGGGCAGCAGCCCCAGCATTTT. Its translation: CAISESGARGQQPQHF.

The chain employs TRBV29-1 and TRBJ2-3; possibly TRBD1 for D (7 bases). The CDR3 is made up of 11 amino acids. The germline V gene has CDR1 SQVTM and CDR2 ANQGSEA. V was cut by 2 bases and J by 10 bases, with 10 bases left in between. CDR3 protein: CSVELRGAQYF. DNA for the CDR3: TGCAGCGTTGAACTCAGGGGGGCGCAGTATTTT.

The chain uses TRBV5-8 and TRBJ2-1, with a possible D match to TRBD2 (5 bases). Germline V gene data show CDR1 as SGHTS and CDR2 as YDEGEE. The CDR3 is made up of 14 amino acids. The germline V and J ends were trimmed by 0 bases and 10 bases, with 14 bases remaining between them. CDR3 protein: CASSLGTVLGEQFF. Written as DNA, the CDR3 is TGTGCCAGCAGCTTGGGGACTGTGCTGGGGGAGCAGTTCTTC.

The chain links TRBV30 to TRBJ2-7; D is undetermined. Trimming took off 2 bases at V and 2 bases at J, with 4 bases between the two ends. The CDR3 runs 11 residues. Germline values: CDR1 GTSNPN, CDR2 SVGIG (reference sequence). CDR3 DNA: TGTGCCTGGAGTATAACCTACGAGCAGTACTTC. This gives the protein CAWSITYEQYF.

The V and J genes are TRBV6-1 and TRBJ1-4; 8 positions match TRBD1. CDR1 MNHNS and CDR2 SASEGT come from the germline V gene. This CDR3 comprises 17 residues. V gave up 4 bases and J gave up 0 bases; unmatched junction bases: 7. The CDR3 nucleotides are TGTGCCAGCAGTGGTCGACAGGGGCCAGCAACTAATGAAAAACTGTTTTTT. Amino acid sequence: CASSGRQGPATNEKLFF.

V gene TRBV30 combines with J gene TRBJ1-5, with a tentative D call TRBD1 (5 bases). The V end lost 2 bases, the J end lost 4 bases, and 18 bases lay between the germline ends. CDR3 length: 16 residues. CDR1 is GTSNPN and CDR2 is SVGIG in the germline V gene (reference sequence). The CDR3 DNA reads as TGTGCCTGGAGTAGGCCCGCGGGGGGACCGAATCAGCCCCAGCATTTT. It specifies CAWSRPAGGPNQPQHF.

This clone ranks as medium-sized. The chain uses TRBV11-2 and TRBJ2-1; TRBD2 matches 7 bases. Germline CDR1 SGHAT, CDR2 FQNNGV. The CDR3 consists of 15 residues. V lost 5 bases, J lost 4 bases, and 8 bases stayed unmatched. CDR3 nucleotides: TGTGCCAGCAGCCCCATGTCGGGGGGATACAATGAGCAGTTCTTC. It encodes CASSPMSGGYNEQFF.

The CDR3 here is CAWEGTGGNSPLHF. In DNA form, the CDR3 reads TGTGCCTGGGAGGGTACAGGGGGCAATTCACCCCTCCACTTT. The chain links TRBV30 to TRBJ1-6, with 9 bases lining up with TRBD1. The junction had 6 bases not matched to a gene; V was cut back by 5 bases and J by 7 bases. CDR3 length equals 14 residues. Germline CDR1 and CDR2: GTSNPN and SVGIG (reference sequence).

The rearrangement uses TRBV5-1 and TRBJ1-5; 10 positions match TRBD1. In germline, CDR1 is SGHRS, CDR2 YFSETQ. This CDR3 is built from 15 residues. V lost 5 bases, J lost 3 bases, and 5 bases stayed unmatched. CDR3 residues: CASRPDRGVNQPQHF. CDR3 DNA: TGCGCCAGCAGGCCGGACAGGGGGGTCAATCAGCCCCAGCATTTT.

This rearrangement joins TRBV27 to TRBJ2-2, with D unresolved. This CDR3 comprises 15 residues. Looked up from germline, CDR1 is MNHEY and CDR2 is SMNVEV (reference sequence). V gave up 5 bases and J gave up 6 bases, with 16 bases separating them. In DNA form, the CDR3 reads TGTGCCAGCAGTCCCCTAGGAGCGTCGCCCGGGGAGCTGTTTTTT. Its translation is CASSPLGASPGELFF.